Sequencing of this T cell receptor (beta chain) was carried out in a study of CD8 T cells in ankylosing spondylitis. Quantitative molecular-barcoded 5'-RACE generated the TCR beta libraries. TCRdb passed the 5' RACE reads through MiXCR, listing each CDR3 protein once. The sample includes a few hundred thousand distinct CDR3 sequences, around 20% seen only once; the top ten take roughly 3.4%. The study's findings and limits: Ankylosing spondylitis blood appeared to be characterized by a TCR beta motif of eight highly homologous variants.

This clonotype was counted between two and nine times. Antigen specificity is unknown. Germline lookup yields CDR1 MNHEY and CDR2 SVGAGI. V lost 6 bases, J lost 4 bases, and 8 bases stayed unmatched. This CDR3 has 15 residues. The sequence came from a female donor with ankylosing spondylitis or in good health (not recorded which). Specimen: blood, either unsorted or a sorted T cell fraction (not recorded which). This chain uses TRBV6-5 with TRBJ1-1; 10 bases are shared with TRBD1. CDR3 sequence reads: CASSYGQGVGTEAFF. The DNA of the CDR3 is TGTGCCAGCAGCTACGGACAGGGGGTGGGCACTGAAGCTTTCTTT.